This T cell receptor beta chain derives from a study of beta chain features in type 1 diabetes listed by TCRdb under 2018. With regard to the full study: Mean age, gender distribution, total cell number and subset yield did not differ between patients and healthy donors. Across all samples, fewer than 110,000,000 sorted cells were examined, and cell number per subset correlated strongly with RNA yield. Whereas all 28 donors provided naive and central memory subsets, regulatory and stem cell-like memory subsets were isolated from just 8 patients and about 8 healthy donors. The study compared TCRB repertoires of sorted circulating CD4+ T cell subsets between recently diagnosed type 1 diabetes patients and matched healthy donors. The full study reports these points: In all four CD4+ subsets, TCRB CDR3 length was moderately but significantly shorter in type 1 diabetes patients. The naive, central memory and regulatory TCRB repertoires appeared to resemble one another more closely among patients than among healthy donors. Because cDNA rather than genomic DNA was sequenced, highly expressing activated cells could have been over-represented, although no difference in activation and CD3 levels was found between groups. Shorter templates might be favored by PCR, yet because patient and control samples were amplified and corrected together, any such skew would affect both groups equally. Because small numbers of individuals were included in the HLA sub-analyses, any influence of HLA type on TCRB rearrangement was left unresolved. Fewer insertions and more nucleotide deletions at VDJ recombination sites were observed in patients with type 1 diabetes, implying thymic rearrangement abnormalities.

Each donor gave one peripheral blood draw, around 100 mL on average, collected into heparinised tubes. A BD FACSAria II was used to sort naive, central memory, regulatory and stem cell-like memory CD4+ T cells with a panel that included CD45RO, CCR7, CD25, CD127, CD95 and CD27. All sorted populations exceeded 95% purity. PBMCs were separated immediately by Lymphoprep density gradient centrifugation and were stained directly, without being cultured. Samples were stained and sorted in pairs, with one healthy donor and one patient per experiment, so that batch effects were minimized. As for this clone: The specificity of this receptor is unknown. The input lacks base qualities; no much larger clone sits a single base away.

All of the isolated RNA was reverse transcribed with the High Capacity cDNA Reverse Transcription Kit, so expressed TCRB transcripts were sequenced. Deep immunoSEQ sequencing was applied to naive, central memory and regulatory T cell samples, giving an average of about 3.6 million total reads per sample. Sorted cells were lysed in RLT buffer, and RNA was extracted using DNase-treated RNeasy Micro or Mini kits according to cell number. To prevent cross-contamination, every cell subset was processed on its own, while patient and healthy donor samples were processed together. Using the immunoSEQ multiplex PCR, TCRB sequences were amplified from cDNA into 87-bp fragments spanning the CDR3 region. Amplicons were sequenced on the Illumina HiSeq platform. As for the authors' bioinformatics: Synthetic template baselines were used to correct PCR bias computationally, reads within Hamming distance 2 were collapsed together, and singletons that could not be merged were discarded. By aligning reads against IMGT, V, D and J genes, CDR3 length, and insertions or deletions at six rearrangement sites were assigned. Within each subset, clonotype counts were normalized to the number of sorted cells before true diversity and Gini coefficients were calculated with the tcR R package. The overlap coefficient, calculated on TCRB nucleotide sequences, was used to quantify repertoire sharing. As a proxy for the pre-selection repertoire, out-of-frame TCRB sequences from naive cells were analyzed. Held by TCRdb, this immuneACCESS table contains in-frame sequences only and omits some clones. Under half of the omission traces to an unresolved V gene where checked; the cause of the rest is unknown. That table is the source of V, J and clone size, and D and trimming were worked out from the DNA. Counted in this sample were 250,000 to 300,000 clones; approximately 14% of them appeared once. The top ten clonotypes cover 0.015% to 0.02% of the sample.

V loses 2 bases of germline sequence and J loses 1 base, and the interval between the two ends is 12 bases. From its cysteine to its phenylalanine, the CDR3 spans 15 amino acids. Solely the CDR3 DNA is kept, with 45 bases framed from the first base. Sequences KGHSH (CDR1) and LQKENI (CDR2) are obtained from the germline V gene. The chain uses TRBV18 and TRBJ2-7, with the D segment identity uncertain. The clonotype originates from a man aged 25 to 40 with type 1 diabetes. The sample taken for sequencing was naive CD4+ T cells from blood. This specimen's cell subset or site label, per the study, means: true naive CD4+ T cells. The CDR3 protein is CASSPEEFSSYEQYF. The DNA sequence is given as TGTGCCAGCTCACCAGAGGAGTTTAGTTCCTACGAGCAGTACTTC.